A selection of T cell receptor beta chains follows, all from one sample in a study of STAT5B mutations in CD4+ large granular lymphocyte leukemia. This table comes from immunoSEQ multiplex PCR, and its TCRdb copy is limited to in-frame clones, with some not included. This table holds tens of thousands of clones, around 72% found once. The sample was CD4+ T cells from blood buffy coats. The receptors here all came from a human donor in good health. CDR3s leave out the opening cysteine and the closing phenylalanine or tryptophan. Clone size, where shown, is once, few, many, or a class for clones that have expanded.

V: TRBV5-4; size: NA; J: TRBJ2-5; CDR3: ASSGGQGHIRETQY
V: TRBV9; size: NA; J: TRBJ2-1; CDR3: ASSVAGDREYNEQF
V: TRBV2; size: few; J: TRBJ1-6; CDR3: ASSELGDGSPLH
V: TRBV5-1; size: NA; J: TRBJ1-1; CDR3: ASTDRGLNTEAF
V: TRBV5-4; size: NA; J: TRBJ2-1; CDR3: ASSSGIQAGAPYNEQF
V: TRBV13; size: NA; J: TRBJ2-7; CDR3: ASSSPITGRGGYEQY
V: TRBV20-1; size: few; J: TRBJ2-2; CDR3: SAWTGGELF
V: TRBV6-5; size: NA; J: TRBJ1-2; CDR3: ASSYGPDRLGGYT
V: TRBV2; size: NA; J: TRBJ2-2; CDR3: ASAGPSNTGELF
V: TRBV2; size: NA; J: TRBJ1-5; CDR3: ASSRSNQPQH
V: TRBV5-6; size: NA; J: TRBJ2-7; CDR3: ASSLIWDWRGGSYEQY
V: TRBV29-1; size: NA; J: TRBJ2-7; CDR3: SVKATGGYEQY
V: TRBV27; size: few; J: TRBJ1-5; CDR3: ASSLSWTSRNQPQH
V: TRBV5-6; size: NA; J: TRBJ2-7; CDR3: ASSLDSRGALEQY
V: TRBV6-1; size: few; J: TRBJ1-2; CDR3: ASSEGTVSYGYT
V: TRBV7-2; size: NA; J: TRBJ1-6; CDR3: ASSPISGTFD
V: TRBV4-1; size: NA; J: TRBJ1-5; CDR3: ASSQSPRSQPQH
V: TRBV2; size: NA; J: TRBJ2-2; CDR3: ASSWTRGELF
V: TRBV9; size: NA; J: TRBJ1-4; CDR3: ASSAQPTNEKLF
V: TRBV7-9; size: few; J: TRBJ1-6; CDR3: ASSLPNNSPLH
V: TRBV5-1; size: NA; J: TRBJ2-2; CDR3: ASSLEGANTGELF
V: TRBV10-3; size: NA; J: TRBJ2-5; CDR3: AIRAAGGLETQY
V: TRBV29-1; size: NA; J: TRBJ1-2; CDR3: SGGANYGYT
V: TRBV9; size: few; J: TRBJ2-7; CDR3: ASSVARGSYEQY
V: TRBV9; size: once; J: TRBJ1-1; CDR3: ASSVVGTGSMNTEAF
V: TRBV19; size: NA; J: TRBJ2-3; CDR3: ASSLPGVTDTQY
V: TRBV19; size: NA; J: TRBJ1-5; CDR3: ASSIGGTENSNQPQH
V: TRBV7-2; size: NA; J: TRBJ1-4; CDR3: ASSLVGGLGNEKLF
V: TRBV5-6; size: NA; J: TRBJ1-1; CDR3: ASSLETAEAF
V: TRBV19; size: NA; J: TRBJ2-3; CDR3: ASSPWTGGPDTQY
V: TRBV4-2; size: once; J: TRBJ2-5; CDR3: ASSQEWAGQETQY
V: TRBV5-1; size: NA; J: TRBJ2-3; CDR3: ASSLEGTSPDTQY
V: TRBV5-4; size: NA; J: TRBJ2-2; CDR3: ASSKGPDPFDTGELF
V: TRBV7-2; size: few; J: TRBJ2-2; CDR3: ASSFSGGADTGELF
V: TRBV29-1; size: few; J: TRBJ1-1; CDR3: SAAENTEAF
V: TRBV5-1; size: NA; J: TRBJ1-5; CDR3: ASSPGGGSNQPQH
V: TRBV9; size: NA; J: TRBJ1-4; CDR3: ASSPLWGESLEKLF
V: TRBV9; size: NA; J: TRBJ2-1; CDR3: ASSGGTGEAYNEQF
V: TRBV5-4; size: NA; J: TRBJ2-5; CDR3: ASSDRDLQETQY
V: TRBV5-1; size: NA; J: TRBJ2-3; CDR3: ASSRRGADTQY